This TCR beta chain came from a study of blood T cells in healthy people across ages. CDR3 length: 14 amino acids. V gave up 1 base and J gave up 6 bases; unmatched junction bases: 4. The germline V gene encodes CDR1 SGHTA and CDR2 FQGNSA. This clonotype was seen only once. Using a J-beta primer mix together with a sample-barcoded 5' primer, a second PCR was run for roughly 6 to 12 cycles. TCRdb re-called the 5' RACE reads with MiXCR, one entry per CDR3 protein. The table shows fewer than 2 million distinct CDR3 sequences, with 35% to 50% occurring only once. The sequence was obtained from a human donor in good health. Sequenced material: blood. The rearrangement joins TRBV7-2 to TRBJ1-2, with 8 bases lining up with TRBD1. The CDR3 spells CASSLETGVDGYTF. The CDR3 DNA sequence: TGTGCCAGCAGCTTAGAGACAGGGGTGGATGGCTACACCTTC.